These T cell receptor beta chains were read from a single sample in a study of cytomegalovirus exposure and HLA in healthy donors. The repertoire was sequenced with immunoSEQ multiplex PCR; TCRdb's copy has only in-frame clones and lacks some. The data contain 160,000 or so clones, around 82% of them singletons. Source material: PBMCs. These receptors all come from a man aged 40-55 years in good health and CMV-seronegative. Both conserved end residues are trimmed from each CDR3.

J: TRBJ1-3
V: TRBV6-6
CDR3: ASNRRGAHSGNTIY

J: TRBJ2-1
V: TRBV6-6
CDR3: ASSRASSGSSNEQF

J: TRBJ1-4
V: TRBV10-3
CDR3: AISESTGAPEKLF

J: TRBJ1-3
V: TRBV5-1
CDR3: ASSLAGDGNTIY

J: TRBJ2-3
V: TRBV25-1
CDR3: ASSELRTSGADTQY

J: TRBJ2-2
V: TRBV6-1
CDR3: ASRTRTGNTGELF

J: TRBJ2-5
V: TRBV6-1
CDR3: ASREQGGETQY

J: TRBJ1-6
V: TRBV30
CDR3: AWSRRTGGDSPLH

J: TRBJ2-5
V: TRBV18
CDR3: ASSSGQGGETQY

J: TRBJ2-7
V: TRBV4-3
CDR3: ASSQYSGYEQY

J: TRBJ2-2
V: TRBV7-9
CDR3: ASSFGLALSGELF

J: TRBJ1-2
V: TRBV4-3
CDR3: ASSQTGTALGYT

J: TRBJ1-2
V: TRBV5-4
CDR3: ASIRQGAEGYGYT

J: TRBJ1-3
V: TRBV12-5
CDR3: ASGLGAAGDTIY

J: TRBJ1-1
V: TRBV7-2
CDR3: ASSLPFEGAHTEAF

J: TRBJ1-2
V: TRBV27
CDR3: ASSLRGDSFGYT

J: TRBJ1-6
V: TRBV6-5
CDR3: ASSYSYDSPLH

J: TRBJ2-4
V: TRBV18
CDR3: ASSRAENIQY

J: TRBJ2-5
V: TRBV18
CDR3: ASSGGTQETQY

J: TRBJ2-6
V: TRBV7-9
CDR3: ASSVDSSGANVLT

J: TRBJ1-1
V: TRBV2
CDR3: ASSVTGQNTEAF

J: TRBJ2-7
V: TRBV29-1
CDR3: SVDGQGQPYEQY

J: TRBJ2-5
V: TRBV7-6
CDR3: ASSLVVSSGDETQY

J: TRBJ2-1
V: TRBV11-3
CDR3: ASSSGQGANEQF

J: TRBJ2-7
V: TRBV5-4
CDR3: ASSMDRGSTEQY

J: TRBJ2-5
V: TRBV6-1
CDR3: ASSGELTSPKETQY

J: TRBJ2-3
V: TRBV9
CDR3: ASSAGTSGWGDTQY

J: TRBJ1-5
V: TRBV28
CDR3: ASYSTGQQPQH

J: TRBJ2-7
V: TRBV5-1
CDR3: ASSLGLAGYSSYEQY

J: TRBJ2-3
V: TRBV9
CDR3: ASSSRGGLAGADTQY

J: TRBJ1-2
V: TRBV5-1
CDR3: ASSLRQGGGYT

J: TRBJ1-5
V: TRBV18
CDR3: ASSPVRTGGGQPQH

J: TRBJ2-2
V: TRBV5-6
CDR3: ASSFSGEGIGELF

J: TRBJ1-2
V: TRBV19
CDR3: ASTTGVTNYGYT

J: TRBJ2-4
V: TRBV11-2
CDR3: ASSPSGWRGAKNIQY

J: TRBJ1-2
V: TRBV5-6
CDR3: ASNSGRGGYT

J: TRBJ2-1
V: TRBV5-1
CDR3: ASSSGTYNEQF

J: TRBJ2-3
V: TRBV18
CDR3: ASSPQRQRSTDTQY

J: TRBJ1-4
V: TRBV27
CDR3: ASSLSKGRLNEKLF

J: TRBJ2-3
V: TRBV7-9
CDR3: ASSLSVGRTDTQY

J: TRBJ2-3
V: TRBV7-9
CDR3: ASSPAATDTQY

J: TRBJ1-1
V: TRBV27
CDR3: ASSLTGRATEAF